Following are 7 T cell receptor beta chains from one sample sequenced in a study of blood T cell repertoires in COVID-19. TCRdb's table, derived via immunoSEQ multiplex PCR, lists solely in-frame clones and lacks some. The table has 25,000 to 30,000 clones, about 90% seen once. The sample taken for sequencing was peripheral blood. These receptors were obtained from a human donor in a cohort sampled during active COVID-19.

The V call is TRBV4-1, the J call TRBJ2-3; D is possibly TRBD1 (5 bases). V was trimmed by 0 bases and J by 3 bases, leaving 13 bases between them. Per the germline V gene, CDR1 is MGHRA and CDR2 is YSYEKL. The CDR3 is 16 amino acids. The chain's CDR3 is CASSQDWGAGTDTQYF. In DNA form, the CDR3 reads TGCGCCAGCAGCCAAGATTGGGGCGCCGGGACAGATACGCAGTATTTT.

The chain uses TRBV23-1 and TRBJ2-1; 10 bases are a match to TRBD2. TRBV23-1 is annotated as an ORF whose role is uncertain. The CDR3 loop spans 14 amino acids. V lost 0 bases and J lost 11; bases outside the gene matches: 4. The CDR3 DNA follows: TGCGCCAGCAGTCAATCCCCTAGCGGGGGAAAGCAGTTCTTC. Translation: CASSQSPSGGKQFF.

The J gene is TRBJ1-4, the V gene TRBV7-9; a weak D match, TRBD1 (5 bases). Trimming cost V 5 bases and J 4 bases, with 14 bases left between them. Germline V gene data show CDR1 as SEHNR and CDR2 as FQNEAQ (reference sequence). The CDR3 loop spans 15 amino acids. CDR3: CASSPPVGRNEKLFF. The CDR3 region has the DNA TGTGCCAGCAGCCCCCCCGTGGGGCGTAATGAAAAACTGTTTTTT.

V and J are TRBV27 and TRBJ1-1; 8 bases are a match to TRBD1. In germline, CDR1 is MNHEY, CDR2 SMNVEV (reference sequence). CDR3 size: 12 residues. The trim removed 6 bases at V and 10 bases at J, leaving 7 bases unmatched. CDR3 DNA: TGTGCCAGCAGGGGAGGAGGGACAGGAGCTTTCTTT. Encoded protein: CASRGGGTGAFF.

CDR3 DNA: TGTGCCAGCCTACAACAGAGGGGGGGATTTGGGCAGTACTTC. Protein sequence: CASLQQRGGFGQYF. The chain couples TRBV27 to TRBJ2-7, with D perhaps matching TRBD2 (7 bases). Germline V gives CDR1 MNHEY, CDR2 SMNVEV (reference sequence). Trimming shortened V by 8 bases and J by 9 bases, and 23 bases separated the two germline ends. The CDR3 is made up of 14 amino acids.

This clone has just a few counts. The rearrangement joins TRBV4-1 to TRBJ1-2, with 11 bases aligning to TRBD1. Germline V gene lookup returns CDR1 MGHRA and CDR2 YSYEKL. Losses at the gene ends were 5 bases for V and 6 bases for J; bases not matched to a gene: 5. The CDR3 has 14 amino acids. The CDR3 sequence: CASSTDRGRNGYTF. The CDR3 region has the DNA TGCGCCAGCAGCACGGACAGGGGGCGAAATGGCTACACCTTC.

V usage is TRBV19 and J usage is TRBJ2-2; 9 bases are a match to TRBD2. V shed 3 bases, J shed 6 bases, and the junction held 5 bases outside the gene matches. Germline CDR1 and CDR2: LNHDA and SQIVND (reference sequence). The CDR3 is 15 amino acids. The CDR3 spells CASSIGLAGAGELFF. CDR3 sequence (DNA): TGTGCCAGTAGTATCGGTTTAGCGGGGGCCGGGGAGCTGTTTTTT.